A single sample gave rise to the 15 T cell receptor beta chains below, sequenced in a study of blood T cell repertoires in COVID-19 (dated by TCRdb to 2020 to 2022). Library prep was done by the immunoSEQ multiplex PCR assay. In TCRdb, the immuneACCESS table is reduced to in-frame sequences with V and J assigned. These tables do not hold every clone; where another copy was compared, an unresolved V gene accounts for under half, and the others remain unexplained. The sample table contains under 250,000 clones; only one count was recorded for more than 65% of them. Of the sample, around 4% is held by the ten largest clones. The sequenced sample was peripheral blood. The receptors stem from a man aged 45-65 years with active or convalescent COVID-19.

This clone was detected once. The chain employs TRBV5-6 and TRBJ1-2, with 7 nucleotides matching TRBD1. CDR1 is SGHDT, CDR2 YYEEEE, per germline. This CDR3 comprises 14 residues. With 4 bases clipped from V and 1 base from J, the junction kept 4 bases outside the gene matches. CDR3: CASSIGTVNYGYTF. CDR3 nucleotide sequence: TGTGCCAGCAGCATCGGGACAGTTAACTATGGCTACACCTTC.

The CDR3 nucleotides read TGTGCCAGCAGTTTTGGTGCAGGGGCCTCCTACGAGCAGTACTTC. Its translation: CASSFGAGASYEQYF. This sequence joins TRBV28 and TRBJ2-7, with D maybe TRBD1 (6 bases). From germline, CDR1 is MDHEN and CDR2 SYDVKM. The CDR3 consists of 15 residues. With 3 bases removed from V and 0 bases from J, the gap between germline ends came to 12 bases. Supplemented by reference TRBV28 and TRBJ2-7, the full variable domain reads DVKVTQSSRYLVKRTGEKVFLECVQDMDHENMFWYRQDPGLGLRLIYFSYDVKMKEKGDIPEGYSVSREKKERFSLILESASTNQTSMYLCASSFGAGASYEQYFGPGTRLTVT.

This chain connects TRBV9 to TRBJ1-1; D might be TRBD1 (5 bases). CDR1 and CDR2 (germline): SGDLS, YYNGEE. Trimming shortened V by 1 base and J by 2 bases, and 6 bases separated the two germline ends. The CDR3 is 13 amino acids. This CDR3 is CASSVRGNTEAFF. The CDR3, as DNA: TGTGCCAGCAGCGTAAGGGGCAACACTGAAGCTTTCTTT.

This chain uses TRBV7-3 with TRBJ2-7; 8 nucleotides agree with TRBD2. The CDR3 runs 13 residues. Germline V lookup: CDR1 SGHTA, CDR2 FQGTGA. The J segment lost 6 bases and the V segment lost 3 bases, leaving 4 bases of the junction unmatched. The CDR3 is CASSLGLDGEQYF. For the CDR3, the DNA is TGTGCCAGCAGCTTGGGACTAGACGGCGAGCAGTACTTC.

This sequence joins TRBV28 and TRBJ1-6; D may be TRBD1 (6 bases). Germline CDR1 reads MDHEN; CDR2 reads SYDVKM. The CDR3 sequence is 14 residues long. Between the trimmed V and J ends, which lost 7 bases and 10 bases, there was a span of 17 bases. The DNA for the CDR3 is TGTGCCAGCACCCCGGGGGGGGCTGGATCACCCCTCCACTTT. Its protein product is CASTPGGAGSPLHF.

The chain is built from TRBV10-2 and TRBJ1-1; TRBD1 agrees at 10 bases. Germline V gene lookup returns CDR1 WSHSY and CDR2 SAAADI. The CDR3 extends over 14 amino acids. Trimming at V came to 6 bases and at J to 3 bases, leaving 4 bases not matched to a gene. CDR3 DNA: TGCGCCAGCAGCACCGGGACAGGGGACACTGAAGCTTTCTTT. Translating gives CASSTGTGDTEAFF.

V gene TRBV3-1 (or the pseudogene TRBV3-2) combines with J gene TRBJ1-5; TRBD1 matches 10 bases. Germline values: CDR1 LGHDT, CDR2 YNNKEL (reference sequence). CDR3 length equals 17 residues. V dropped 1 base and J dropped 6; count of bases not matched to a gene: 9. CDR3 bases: TGTGCCAGCAGCCAAGGTTGGGACAGGGGCTCGGGTCAGCCCCAGCATTTT. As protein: CASSQGWDRGSGQPQHF.

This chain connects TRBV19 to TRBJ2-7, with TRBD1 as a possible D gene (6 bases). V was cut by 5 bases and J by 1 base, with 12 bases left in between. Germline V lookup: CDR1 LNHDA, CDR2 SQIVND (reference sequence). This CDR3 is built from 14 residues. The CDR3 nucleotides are TGTGCCAGTAGTGCCCGGGACAAATCCTACGAGCAGTACTTC. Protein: CASSARDKSYEQYF.

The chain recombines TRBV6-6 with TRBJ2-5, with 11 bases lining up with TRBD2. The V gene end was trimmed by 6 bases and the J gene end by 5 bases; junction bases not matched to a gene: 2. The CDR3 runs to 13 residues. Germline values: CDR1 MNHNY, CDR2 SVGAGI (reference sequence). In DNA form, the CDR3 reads TGTGCCAGCAGACTAGCGGGGGATGAGACCCAGTACTTC. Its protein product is CASRLAGDETQYF.

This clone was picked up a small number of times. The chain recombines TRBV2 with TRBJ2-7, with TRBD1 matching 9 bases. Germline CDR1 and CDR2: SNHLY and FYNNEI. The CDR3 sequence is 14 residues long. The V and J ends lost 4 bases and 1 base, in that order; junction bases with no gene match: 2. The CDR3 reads CASSAQGASYEQYF. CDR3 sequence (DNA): TGTGCCAGCAGTGCACAGGGGGCTTCCTACGAGCAGTACTTC. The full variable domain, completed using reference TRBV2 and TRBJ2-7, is EPEVTQTPSHQVTQMGQEVILRCVPISNHLYFYWYRQILGQKVEFLVSFYNNEISEKSEIFDDQFSVERPDGSNFTLKIRSTKLEDSAMYFCASSAQGASYEQYFGPGTRLTVT.

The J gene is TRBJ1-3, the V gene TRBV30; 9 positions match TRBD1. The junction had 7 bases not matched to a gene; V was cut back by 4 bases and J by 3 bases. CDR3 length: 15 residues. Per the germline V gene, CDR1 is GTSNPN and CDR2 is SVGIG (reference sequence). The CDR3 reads CAWTRDRVGGNTIYF. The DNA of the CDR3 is TGTGCCTGGACCCGGGACAGGGTCGGTGGAAACACCATATATTTT.

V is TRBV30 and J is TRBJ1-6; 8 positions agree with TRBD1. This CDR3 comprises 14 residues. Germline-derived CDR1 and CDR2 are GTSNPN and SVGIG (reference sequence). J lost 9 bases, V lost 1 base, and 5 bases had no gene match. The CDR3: CAWSGDDRGSPLHF. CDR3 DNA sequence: TGTGCCTGGAGTGGGGACGACAGGGGTTCACCCCTCCACTTT.

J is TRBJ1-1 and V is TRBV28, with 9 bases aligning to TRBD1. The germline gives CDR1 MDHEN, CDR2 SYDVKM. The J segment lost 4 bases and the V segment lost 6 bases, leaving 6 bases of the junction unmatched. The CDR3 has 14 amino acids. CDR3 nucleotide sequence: TGTGCCAGCAGCTCGACAGGGGGTGTCACTGAAGCTTTCTTT. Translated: CASSSTGGVTEAFF. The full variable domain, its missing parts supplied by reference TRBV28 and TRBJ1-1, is DVKVTQSSRYLVKRTGEKVFLECVQDMDHENMFWYRQDPGLGLRLIYFSYDVKMKEKGDIPEGYSVSREKKERFSLILESASTNQTSMYLCASSSTGGVTEAFFGQGTRLTVV.

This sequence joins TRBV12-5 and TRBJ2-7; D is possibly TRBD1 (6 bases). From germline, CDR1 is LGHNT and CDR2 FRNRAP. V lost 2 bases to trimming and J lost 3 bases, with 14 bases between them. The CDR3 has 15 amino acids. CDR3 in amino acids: CASGLLGAGYYEQYF. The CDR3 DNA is TGTGCTAGTGGTTTGTTGGGGGCCGGCTACTACGAGCAGTACTTC.

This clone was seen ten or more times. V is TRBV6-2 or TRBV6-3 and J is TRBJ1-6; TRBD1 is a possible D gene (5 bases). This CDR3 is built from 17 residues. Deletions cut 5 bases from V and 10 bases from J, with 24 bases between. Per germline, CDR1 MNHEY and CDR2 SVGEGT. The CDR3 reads CASSPTFWAGHGSPLHF. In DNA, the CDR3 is TGTGCCAGCAGTCCCACGTTCTGGGCCGGACACGGATCACCCCTCCACTTT.